This T cell receptor (beta chain) was sequenced for a study of beta chain features in type 1 diabetes. In the study overall: Cell yields, age and gender were similar between patients and healthy donors.

This clone was recorded a few times. Its antigen is undetermined. V was pared by 4 bases and J by 2 bases, with 10 bases of the junction left unmatched. The CDR3 covers 19 residues. Germline CDR1 SNHLY, CDR2 FYNNEI. Study conclusions and caveats: Whether TCRB rearrangement is influenced by HLA type went unresolved here.

Of the isolated RNA, all was reverse transcribed, and so the sequenced material was expressed TCRB transcripts. The protocol was immunoSEQ multiplex PCR, while the TCRdb copy is restricted to in-frame clones and leaves out a portion. Here the sample spans fewer than 200,000 clones, approximately 13% being singletons. The source of this sequence is a woman between 18 and 30 years old in good health. This chain joins TRBV2 and TRBJ2-2, with 13 bases lining up with TRBD2. Source material: central memory CD4+ T cells from blood. CDR3 in amino acids: CASSGVRLAGGGNTGELFF. For the CDR3, the DNA is TGTGCCAGCAGTGGGGTAAGACTAGCGGGAGGCGGAAACACCGGGGAGCTGTTTTTT.